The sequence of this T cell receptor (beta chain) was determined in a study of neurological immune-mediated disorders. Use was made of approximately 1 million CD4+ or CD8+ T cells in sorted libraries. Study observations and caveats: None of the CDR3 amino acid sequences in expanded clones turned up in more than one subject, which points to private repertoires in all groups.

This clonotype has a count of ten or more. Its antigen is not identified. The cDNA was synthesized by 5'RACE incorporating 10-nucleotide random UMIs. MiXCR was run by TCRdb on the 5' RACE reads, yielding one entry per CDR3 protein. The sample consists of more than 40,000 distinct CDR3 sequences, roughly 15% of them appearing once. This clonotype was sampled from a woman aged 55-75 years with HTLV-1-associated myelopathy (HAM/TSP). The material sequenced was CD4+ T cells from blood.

CDR3 coding DNA: TGTGCCAGCAGCCGAAGACTAGCGGGGGATTCCTACGAGCAGTACTTC. This gives the protein CASSRRLAGDSYEQYF. The rearrangement uses TRBV6-2 or TRBV6-3 and TRBJ2-7, with 12 bases aligning to TRBD2. This CDR3 spans 16 amino acids. CDR1 MNHEY and CDR2 SVGEGT come from the germline V gene. V lost 6 bases and J lost 1; bases outside the gene matches: 7.